The 2 T cell receptor beta chains given below trace back to one sample, sequenced in a study of shared clonotypes between healthy human individuals. The data were produced by immunoSEQ multiplex PCR, yet TCRdb's version contains in-frame clones alone and is incomplete. This table holds 2 million to 2.5 million clones, approximately 94% found once. The sequencing sample was made of naive CD4+ T cells sorted from blood. As for subset: CD45RA+ positively selected. The receptors were sampled from a man aged 18 to 35 in good health.

The chain carries TRBV7-9 and TRBJ2-2, with TRBD2 as a possible D gene (5 bases). Trimming took 7 bases from V and 0 from J, leaving 15 bases between them. Per the germline V gene, CDR1 is SEHNR and CDR2 is FQNEAQ (reference sequence). The CDR3 loop spans 16 amino acids. The CDR3 nucleotides are TGTGCCAGCAAGGACTCCCCGACGGCGAACACCGGGGAGCTGTTTTTT. This encodes CASKDSPTANTGELFF.

The gene calls are TRBV5-6 and TRBJ1-5; 8 positions match TRBD1. Germline values: CDR1 SGHDT, CDR2 YYEEEE. CDR3 size: 15 residues. The trim removed 4 bases at V and 2 bases at J, leaving 5 bases unmatched. The CDR3 protein is CASSQGASGNQPQHF. The CDR3 DNA is TGTGCCAGCAGCCAGGGGGCCAGTGGCAATCAGCCCCAGCATTTT.